This TCR beta chain stems from a study of CD8 T cells in Susac syndrome. With V trimmed by 6 bases and J by 6 bases, 8 bases remained unmatched. This CDR3 is 13 amino acids long. Germline V gene data show CDR1 as SQVTM and CDR2 as ANQGSEA. When the RNA was reverse transcribed, random hexamers were used with an input of 0.5 to 1 ug. TCRdb itself ran the immunoSEQ multiplex PCR reads through MiXCR, one entry per CDR3 protein. The sample carries about 110,000 distinct CDR3 sequences, approximately 96% recorded once. Peripheral blood CD8+ and CD4+ T cells were profiled by TCR beta sequencing. Controls matched for age and sex were healthy donors. The authors negatively isolated CD8+ and CD4+ T cells and FACS-enriched TEMRA cells.

This clonotype was obtained from a human donor in good health. The sequenced sample was CD4+ T cells from PBMCs. The chain employs TRBV29-1 and TRBJ2-1; 7 nucleotides line up with TRBD2. DNA for the CDR3: TGCAGCGTCGAACGCGGGAGCGGCAATGAGCAGTTCTTC. Translating gives CSVERGSGNEQFF.